The clone carrying this T cell receptor (beta chain) came up many times. Its antigen remains unknown. These data originate in a study of T cells in Graves' hyperthyroidism and ophthalmopathy. General observations from the study: Blood shared most expanded thyroid clonotypes above 0.001.

Trimming cost V 1 base and J 4 bases; bases outside gene matches: 21. The CDR3 contains 20 residues. CDR1 MNHNY and CDR2 SVGAGI come from the germline V gene (reference sequence). RNA transcripts were the template for amplifying TCR beta CDR3 regions. A first-round RT-PCR of the TCR CDR3 used the HTBI primer set. Each CDR3 protein gets one entry after TCRdb re-called the multiplex PCR reads with MiXCR. Here the sample spans around 600,000 distinct CDR3 sequences, approximately 14% being singletons. The source material was blood. The source is a woman aged 45-65 years with Graves' ophthalmopathy. The gene calls are TRBV6-6 and TRBJ2-5; 7 positions agree with TRBD2. CDR3 nucleotides: TGTGCCAGCAGTTACTTCAGGCCTAGCGGCCCCTCGGGGGAGTTAGAGACCCAGTACTTC. This gives the protein CASSYFRPSGPSGELETQYF.